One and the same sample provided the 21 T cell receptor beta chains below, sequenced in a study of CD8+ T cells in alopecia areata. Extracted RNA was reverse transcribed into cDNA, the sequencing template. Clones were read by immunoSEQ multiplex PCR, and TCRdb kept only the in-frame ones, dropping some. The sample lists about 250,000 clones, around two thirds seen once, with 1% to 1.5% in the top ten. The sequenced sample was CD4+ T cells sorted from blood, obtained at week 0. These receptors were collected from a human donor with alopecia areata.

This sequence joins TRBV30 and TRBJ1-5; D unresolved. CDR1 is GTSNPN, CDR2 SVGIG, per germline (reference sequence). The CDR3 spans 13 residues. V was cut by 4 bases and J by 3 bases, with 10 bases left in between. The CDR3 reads CAWTQAFNQPQHF. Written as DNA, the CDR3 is TGTGCCTGGACCCAGGCTTTCAATCAGCCCCAGCATTTT.

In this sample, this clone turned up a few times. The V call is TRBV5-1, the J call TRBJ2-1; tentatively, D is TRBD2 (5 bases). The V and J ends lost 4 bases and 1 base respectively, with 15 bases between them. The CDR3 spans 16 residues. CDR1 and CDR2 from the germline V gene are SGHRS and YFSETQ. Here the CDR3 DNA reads TGCGCCAGCAGCGGACTCATACCGGAGTCCTACAATGAGCAGTTCTTC. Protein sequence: CASSGLIPESYNEQFF.

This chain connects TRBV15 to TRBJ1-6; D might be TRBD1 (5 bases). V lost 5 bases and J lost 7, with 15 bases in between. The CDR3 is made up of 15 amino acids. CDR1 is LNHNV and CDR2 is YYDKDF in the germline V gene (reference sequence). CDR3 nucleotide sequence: TGTGCCACCAGCCTCGGGACGGATATCAATTCACCCCTCCACTTT. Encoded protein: CATSLGTDINSPLHF.

CDR3 DNA sequence: TGTGCCACCAGCAGCAACAGGGGGCTGACTGAAGCTTTCTTT. It specifies CATSSNRGLTEAFF. This chain connects TRBV15 to TRBJ1-1, with 9 bases aligning to TRBD1. The germline V gene has CDR1 LNHNV and CDR2 YYDKDF (reference sequence). This CDR3 has 14 residues. V gave up 3 bases and J gave up 5 bases; unmatched junction bases: 4.

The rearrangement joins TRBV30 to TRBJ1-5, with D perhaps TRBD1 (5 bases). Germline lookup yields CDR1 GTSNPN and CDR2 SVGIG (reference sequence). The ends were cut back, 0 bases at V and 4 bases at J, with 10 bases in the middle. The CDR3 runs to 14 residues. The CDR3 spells CAWSVWGRNQPQHF. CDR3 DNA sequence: TGTGCCTGGAGTGTATGGGGGAGAAATCAGCCCCAGCATTTT. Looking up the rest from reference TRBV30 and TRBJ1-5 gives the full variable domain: SQTIHQWPATLVQPVGSPLSLECTVEGTSNPNLYWYRQAAGRGLQLLFYSVGIGQISSEVPQNLSASRPQDRQFILSSKKLLLSDSGFYLCAWSVWGRNQPQHFGDGTRLSIL.

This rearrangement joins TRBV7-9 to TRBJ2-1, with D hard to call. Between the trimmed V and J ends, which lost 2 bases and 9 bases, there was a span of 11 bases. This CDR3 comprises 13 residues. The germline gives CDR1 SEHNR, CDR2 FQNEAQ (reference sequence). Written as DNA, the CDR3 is TGTGCCAGCAGCTTAACAGTAATAGGTGAGCAGTTCTTC. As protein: CASSLTVIGEQFF.

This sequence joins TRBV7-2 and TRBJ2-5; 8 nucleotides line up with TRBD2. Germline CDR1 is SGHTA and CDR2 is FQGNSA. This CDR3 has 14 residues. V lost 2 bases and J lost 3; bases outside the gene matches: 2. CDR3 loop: CASSLQRGKETQYF. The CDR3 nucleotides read TGTGCCAGCAGCTTACAGCGGGGGAAAGAGACCCAGTACTTC.

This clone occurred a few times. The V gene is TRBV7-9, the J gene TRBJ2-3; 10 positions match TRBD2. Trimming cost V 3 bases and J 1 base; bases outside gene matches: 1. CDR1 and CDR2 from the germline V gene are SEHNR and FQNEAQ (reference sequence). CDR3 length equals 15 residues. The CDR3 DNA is TGTGCCAGCAGCTTTCTAGCGGGGGGCACAGATACGCAGTATTTT. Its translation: CASSFLAGGTDTQYF.

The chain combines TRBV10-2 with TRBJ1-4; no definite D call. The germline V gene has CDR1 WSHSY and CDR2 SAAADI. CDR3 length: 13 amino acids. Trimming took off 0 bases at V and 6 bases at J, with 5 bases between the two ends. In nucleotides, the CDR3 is TGCGCCAGCAGTGAGTCCTACGATGAAAAACTGTTTTTT. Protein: CASSESYDEKLFF.

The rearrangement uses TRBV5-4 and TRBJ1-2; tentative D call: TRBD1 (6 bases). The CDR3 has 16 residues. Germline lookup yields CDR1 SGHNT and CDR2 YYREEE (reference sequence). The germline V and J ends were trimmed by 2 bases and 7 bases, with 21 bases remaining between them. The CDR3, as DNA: TGTGCCAGCAGCTTAGCGGGGGCCGAGGTGGTAGGTGGCTACACCTTC. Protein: CASSLAGAEVVGGYTF.

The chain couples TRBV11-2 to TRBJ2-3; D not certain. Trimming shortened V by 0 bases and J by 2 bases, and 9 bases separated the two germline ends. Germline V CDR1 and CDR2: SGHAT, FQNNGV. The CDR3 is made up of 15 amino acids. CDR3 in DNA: TGTGCCAGCAGCTTAGACCAGAGCTACACAGATACGCAGTATTTT. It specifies CASSLDQSYTDTQYF.

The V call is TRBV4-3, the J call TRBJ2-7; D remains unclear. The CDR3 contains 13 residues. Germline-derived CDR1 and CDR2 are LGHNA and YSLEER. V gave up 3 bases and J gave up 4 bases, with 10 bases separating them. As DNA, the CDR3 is TGCGCCAGCAGCCACATGACGAATTACGAGCAGTACTTC. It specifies CASSHMTNYEQYF.

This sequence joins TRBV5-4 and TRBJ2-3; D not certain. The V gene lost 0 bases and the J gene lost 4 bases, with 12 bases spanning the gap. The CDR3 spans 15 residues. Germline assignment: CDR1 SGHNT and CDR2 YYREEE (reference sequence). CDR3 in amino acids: CASSLVGVGPDTQYF. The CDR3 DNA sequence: TGTGCCAGCAGCTTGGTTGGAGTCGGACCAGATACGCAGTATTTT.

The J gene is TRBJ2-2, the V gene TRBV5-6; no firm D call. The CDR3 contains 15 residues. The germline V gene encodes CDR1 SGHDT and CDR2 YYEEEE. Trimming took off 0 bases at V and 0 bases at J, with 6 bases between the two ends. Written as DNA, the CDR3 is TGTGCCAGCAGCTTGGGGGTCGCGAACACCGGGGAGCTGTTTTTT. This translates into CASSLGVANTGELFF.

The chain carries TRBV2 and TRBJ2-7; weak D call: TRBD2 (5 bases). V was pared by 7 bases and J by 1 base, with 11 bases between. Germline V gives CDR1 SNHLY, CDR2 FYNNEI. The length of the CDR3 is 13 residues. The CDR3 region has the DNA TGTGCCAGCACTCGTGCGGGTTCCTACGAGCAGTACTTC. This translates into CASTRAGSYEQYF.

CDR3 coding DNA: TGTGCCAGCAGCCTGACTAGACACAATGAGCAGTTCTTC. It codes for CASSLTRHNEQFF. The V gene is TRBV7-2, the J gene TRBJ2-1; TRBD2 might be the D (6 bases). CDR1 is SGHTA and CDR2 is FQGNSA in the germline V gene. This CDR3 contains 13 residues. Trimming removed 5 bases from V and 5 bases from J, with 10 bases in between.

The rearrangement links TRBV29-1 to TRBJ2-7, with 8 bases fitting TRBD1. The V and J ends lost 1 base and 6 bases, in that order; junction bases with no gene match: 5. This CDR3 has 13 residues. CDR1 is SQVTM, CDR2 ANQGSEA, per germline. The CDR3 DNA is TGCAGCGTTGAAGGGGAGACAGGGGTCGAGCAGTACTTC. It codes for CSVEGETGVEQYF.

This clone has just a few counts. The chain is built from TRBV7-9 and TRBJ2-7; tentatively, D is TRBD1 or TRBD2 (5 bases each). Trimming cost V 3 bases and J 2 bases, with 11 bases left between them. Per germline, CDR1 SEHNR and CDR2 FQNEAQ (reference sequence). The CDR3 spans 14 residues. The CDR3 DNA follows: TGTGCCAGCAGCTTCGGGACCCTTACCTACGAGCAGTACTTC. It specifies CASSFGTLTYEQYF.

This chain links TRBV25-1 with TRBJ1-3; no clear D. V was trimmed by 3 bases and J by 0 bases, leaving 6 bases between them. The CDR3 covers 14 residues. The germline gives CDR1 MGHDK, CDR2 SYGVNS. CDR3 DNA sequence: TGTGCCAGCAGTGAGCCTGCCTCTGGAAACACCATATATTTT. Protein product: CASSEPASGNTIYF.

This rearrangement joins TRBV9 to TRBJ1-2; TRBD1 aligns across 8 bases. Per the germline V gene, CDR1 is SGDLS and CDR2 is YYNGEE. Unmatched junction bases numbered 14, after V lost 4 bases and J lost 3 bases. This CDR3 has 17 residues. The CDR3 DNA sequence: TGTGCCAGCAGCAGTCGGACAGGGCCCTCCGGAGACTATGGCTACACCTTC. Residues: CASSSRTGPSGDYGYTF.

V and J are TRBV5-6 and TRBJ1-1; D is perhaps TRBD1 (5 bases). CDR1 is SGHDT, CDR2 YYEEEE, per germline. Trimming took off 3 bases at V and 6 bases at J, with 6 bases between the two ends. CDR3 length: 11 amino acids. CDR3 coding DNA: TGTGCCAGCAGCTGGGGGGCTGAAGCTTTCTTT. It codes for CASSWGAEAFF.